Each of the 27 T cell receptor beta chains below was sequenced from the same sample in a study of beta chain features in type 1 diabetes. What was sequenced were expressed TCRB transcripts, since all of the isolated RNA had been reverse transcribed. Profiled with immunoSEQ multiplex PCR; TCRdb holds only in-frame clones, not every one. The sample records 200,000 to 300,000 clones, roughly an eighth being singletons. The sample consisted of naive CD4+ T cells from blood. The receptors were gathered from a woman between 40 and 55 years old in good health.

This sequence joins TRBV5-5 and TRBJ2-7; 7 bases fit TRBD2. Germline V CDR1 and CDR2: SGHKS, YYEKEE (reference sequence). This CDR3 region has 13 residues. The V gene end was trimmed by 4 bases and the J gene end by 5 bases; junction bases not matched to a gene: 6. CDR3 region: CASSPRGMDEQYF. CDR3 nucleotides: TGTGCCAGCAGCCCGCGGGGGATGGACGAGCAGTACTTC.

V gene TRBV5-8 combines with J gene TRBJ2-3; 7 positions match TRBD1. Germline assignment: CDR1 SGHTS and CDR2 YDEGEE. V was clipped by 4 bases and J by 1 base; unmatched bases: 3. The CDR3 contains 14 residues. The CDR3 nucleotides are TGTGCCAGCAGCCCGGGACAGCGCACAGATACGCAGTATTTT. Translation gives CASSPGQRTDTQYF.

This clone was picked up a small number of times. The rearrangement links TRBV7-9 to TRBJ1-2, with D unclear. The V and J ends lost 8 bases and 3 bases respectively, with 7 bases between them. The CDR3 runs 11 residues. CDR1 and CDR2 (germline): SEHNR, FQNEAQ (reference sequence). The CDR3 DNA sequence: TGTGCCAGCGGCGGGTACTATGGCTACACCTTC. Translating gives CASGGYYGYTF.

The rearrangement joins TRBV2 to TRBJ1-1; TRBD1 matches at 9 bases. Germline V gives CDR1 SNHLY, CDR2 FYNNEI. This CDR3 comprises 14 residues. The V gene end was trimmed by 5 bases and the J gene end by 3 bases; junction bases not matched to a gene: 4. CDR3 DNA sequence: TGTGCCAGCAGTTTCGACAGGGGGGACACTGAAGCTTTCTTT. Residues: CASSFDRGDTEAFF.

This clone was seen more than once but under ten times. V gene TRBV2 combines with J gene TRBJ1-1; 9 bases align to TRBD1. Germline V gene lookup returns CDR1 SNHLY and CDR2 FYNNEI. This CDR3 contains 14 residues. Unmatched junction bases numbered 9, after V lost 9 bases and J lost 4 bases. CDR3 nucleotides: TGTGCCAGTTCCTCCGGGACAGGGTTCACTGAAGCTTTCTTT. Translated, it gives CASSSGTGFTEAFF.

This chain uses TRBV13 with TRBJ2-7; the match to TRBD1 covers 7 bases. V lost 5 bases to trimming and J lost 6 bases; unmatched junction nucleotides: 10. Germline assignment: CDR1 PRHDT and CDR2 FYEKMQ (reference sequence). The CDR3 runs to 14 residues. CDR3 nucleotides: TGTGCCAGCAGCCAACGCGGACAGGCCGCCGAGCAGTACTTC. Translated, it gives CASSQRGQAAEQYF.

V is TRBV7-6 and J is TRBJ2-5; maybe TRBD1 (6 bases). CDR3 length equals 14 residues. The germline CDR1 and CDR2 sequences are SGHVS and FNYEAQ. Trimming pared 5 bases from V and 2 bases from J, leaving 12 bases between. In nucleotides, the CDR3 is TGTGCCAGCAGCCGACCAGGGGTACAAGAGACCCAGTACTTC. Amino acid sequence: CASSRPGVQETQYF.

The sample holds a few counts of this clone. V and J are TRBV6-6 and TRBJ1-2, with D possibly matching TRBD1 (6 bases). The germline CDR1 and CDR2 sequences are MNHNY and SVGAGI (reference sequence). CDR3 size: 15 residues. Trimming took 5 bases from V and 0 from J, leaving 13 bases between them. The CDR3 region is CASSLGTPTNYGYTF. CDR3 nucleotides: TGTGCCAGCAGTCTCGGGACACCGACTAACTATGGCTACACCTTC.

The chain combines TRBV7-9 with TRBJ1-1; unclear D gene. Germline CDR1 reads SEHNR; CDR2 reads FQNEAQ (reference sequence). V lost 1 base, J lost 4 bases, and 22 bases lay in between. The CDR3 is 18 amino acids. CDR3 amino acids: CASSLVGVERVFGTEAFF. CDR3 bases: TGTGCCAGCAGCTTAGTAGGAGTCGAGAGGGTTTTTGGCACTGAAGCTTTCTTT.

This clone was observed a handful of times. Relative to the germline gene, one junction end is altered; a read error may explain this. The chain is built from TRBV2 and TRBJ2-3, with 7 bases fitting TRBD1. Germline V lookup: CDR1 SNHLY, CDR2 FYNNEI. The length of the CDR3 is 12 residues. This chain's CDR3 is CASSPGTASGLF. The DNA for the CDR3 is TGTGCCAGCAGCCCAGGGACAGCCAGTGGGCTTTTT.

This clone occurred a few times. V is TRBV5-4 and J is TRBJ2-3; the match to TRBD2 covers 12 bases. The CDR3 runs to 18 residues. Trimming at V came to 5 bases and at J to 3 bases, leaving 13 bases not matched to a gene. Germline CDR1 SGHNT, CDR2 YYREEE (reference sequence). DNA for the CDR3: TGTGCCAGCAGTTCCCGCCGAGCTAGCGGGGGGGGTACAGATACGCAGTATTTT. The encoded protein is CASSSRRASGGGTDTQYF.

This clone was counted a few times. The chain combines TRBV18 with TRBJ2-3, with D possibly TRBD1 on 6 matching bases. Germline V CDR1 and CDR2: KGHSH, LQKENI. The CDR3 extends over 15 amino acids. V was clipped by 1 base and J by 4 bases, with 12 bases between them. The CDR3 sequence: CASSPLQGKADTQYF. The CDR3 nucleotides are TGTGCCAGCTCACCACTTCAGGGGAAAGCAGATACGCAGTATTTT. The entire variable domain, with the rest obtained from reference TRBV18 and TRBJ2-3, is as follows: NAGVMQNPRHLVRRRGQEARLRCSPMKGHSHVYWYRQLPEEGLKFMVYLQKENIIDESGMPKERFSAEFPKEGPSILRIQQVVRGDSAAYFCASSPLQGKADTQYFGPGTRLTVL.

The chain employs TRBV5-1 and TRBJ2-2, with 8 bases matching TRBD2. The trim removed 0 bases at V and 7 bases at J, leaving 11 bases unmatched. In germline, CDR1 is SGHRS, CDR2 YFSETQ. The CDR3 loop spans 17 amino acids. CDR3 sequence: CASSLAIDGGAGGELFF. CDR3 nucleotides: TGCGCCAGCAGCTTGGCCATTGACGGGGGGGCCGGCGGGGAGCTGTTTTTT.

The chain carries TRBV7-2 and TRBJ1-5; possible D gene TRBD1, 5 bases. Germline V lookup: CDR1 SGHTA, CDR2 FQGNSA. This CDR3 has 16 amino acids. V was shortened by 2 bases and J by 4 bases, with 15 bases between the two germline ends. CDR3 sequence reads: CASSLSPRGRNQPQHF. CDR3 nucleotide sequence: TGTGCCAGCAGCTTAAGTCCAAGGGGCCGGAATCAGCCCCAGCATTTT.

This clone occurred a few times. The V and J genes are TRBV5-1 and TRBJ2-5, with a possible D match to TRBD1 (5 bases). The CDR3 has 15 amino acids. CDR1 is SGHRS, CDR2 YFSETQ, per germline. Trimming pared 3 bases from V and 0 bases from J, leaving 12 bases between. CDR3 in DNA: TGCGCCAGCAGCTCGGACACAATGAACCAAGAGACCCAGTACTTC. It specifies CASSSDTMNQETQYF.

The rearrangement uses TRBV11-2 and TRBJ2-1, with 8 bases fitting TRBD2. CDR1 and CDR2 from the germline V gene are SGHAT and FQNNGV. V shed 4 bases and J 15 bases; nucleotides not matched to a gene: 5. The CDR3 totals 11 residues. The CDR3 loop reads CASSYLAGLFF. The CDR3 DNA reads as TGTGCCAGCAGCTACTTAGCGGGGCTGTTCTTC.

This clone was detected only a few times. The chain links TRBV7-9 to TRBJ1-1; D gene uncertain. The V gene lost 5 bases and the J gene lost 1 base, with 11 bases spanning the gap. This CDR3 region has 14 residues. CDR1 and CDR2 from the germline V gene are SEHNR and FQNEAQ (reference sequence). As DNA, the CDR3 is TGTGCCAGCAGCCAAGATACAGCGAACACTGAAGCTTTCTTT. Amino acids: CASSQDTANTEAFF.

The chain combines TRBV18 with TRBJ2-5, with 9 bases that match TRBD1. In germline, CDR1 is KGHSH, CDR2 LQKENI. This CDR3 comprises 14 residues. With V trimmed by 4 bases and J by 6 bases, 6 bases remained unmatched. The CDR3 protein is CASSLGGQGKTQYF. In DNA, the CDR3 is TGTGCCAGCTCACTTGGCGGACAGGGGAAGACCCAGTACTTC.

The rearrangement joins TRBV6-5 to TRBJ2-1, with D unclear. In germline, CDR1 is MNHEY, CDR2 SVGAGI. The CDR3 runs 12 residues. V lost 8 bases and J lost 9, with 14 bases in between. The CDR3 sequence: CASRSMGTEQFF. CDR3 nucleotide sequence: TGTGCCAGCCGGTCTATGGGCACTGAGCAGTTCTTC.

This clone has at least ten counts. The chain has TRBV4-3 and TRBJ2-7, with a possible D match to TRBD1 (6 bases). CDR1 is LGHNA, CDR2 YSLEER, per germline. This CDR3 spans 13 amino acids. V lost 4 bases, J lost 4 bases, and 11 bases lay in between. This CDR3 is CASSPRGGYEQYF. The CDR3 coding sequence is TGCGCCAGCAGCCCCCGAGGGGGTTACGAGCAGTACTTC.

The V call is TRBV5-1, the J call TRBJ2-1, with 10 bases that match TRBD2. This CDR3 contains 15 residues. Germline values: CDR1 SGHRS, CDR2 YFSETQ. With V trimmed by 3 bases and J by 8 bases, 8 bases remained unmatched. The DNA of the CDR3 is TGCGCCAGCAGCTGGAGCGGGGGGGCCTCGGATGAGCAGTTCTTC. Its protein product is CASSWSGGASDEQFF.

The V and J genes are TRBV9 and TRBJ2-3; D is perhaps TRBD2 (5 bases). V was pared by 4 bases and J by 6 bases, with 12 bases between. Germline V CDR1 and CDR2: SGDLS, YYNGEE. The CDR3 length is 13 residues. The CDR3 sequence is CASSLDRGDTQYF. In DNA form, the CDR3 reads TGTGCCAGCAGCCTGGACCGAGGGGATACGCAGTATTTT.

This sequence joins TRBV5-6 and TRBJ1-5; no definite D call. The CDR3 runs 16 residues. V was clipped by 2 bases and J by 5 bases, with 17 bases between them. The germline V gene has CDR1 SGHDT and CDR2 YYEEEE. The chain's CDR3 is CASSLRRQYDYQPQHF. The CDR3, as DNA: TGTGCCAGCAGCTTACGAAGACAATACGATTATCAGCCCCAGCATTTT.

This clone appeared a few times. The chain recombines TRBV18 with TRBJ1-2, with TRBD1 matching over 7 bases. The CDR3 covers 17 residues. J gave up 2 bases and V 3 bases, and 12 bases lay outside the gene matches. Germline CDR1 and CDR2: KGHSH and LQKENI. The CDR3 here is CASSPRGPEPTNYGYTF. In DNA form, the CDR3 reads TGTGCCAGCTCACCGAGGGGGCCAGAACCGACGAACTATGGCTACACCTTC.

This clone was counted between two and nine times. The chain combines TRBV2 with TRBJ1-1; 7 bases line up with TRBD1. The CDR3 length is 15 residues. Germline V gene lookup returns CDR1 SNHLY and CDR2 FYNNEI. The V segment lost 7 bases and the J segment 1 base; nucleotides outside the gene matches: 9. The DNA of the CDR3 is TGTGCCAGCAACCGGGACAGAATAGGGAACACTGAAGCTTTCTTT. Translated: CASNRDRIGNTEAFF.

This clone was detected only a few times. The chain couples TRBV5-4 to TRBJ2-6; D gene ambiguous. Trimming stripped 3 bases from V and 0 bases from J, with 10 bases between. Germline lookup yields CDR1 SGHNT and CDR2 YYREEE (reference sequence). This CDR3 is 16 amino acids long. As DNA, the CDR3 is TGTGCCAGCAGCTCGAAAGAGGTCTCTGGGGCCAACGTCCTGACTTTC. Translation: CASSSKEVSGANVLTF.

The chain recombines TRBV5-4 with TRBJ2-2, with 10 bases that match TRBD2. The germline CDR1 and CDR2 sequences are SGHNT and YYREEE (reference sequence). The length of the CDR3 is 15 residues. The junction had 5 bases not matched to a gene; V was cut back by 4 bases and J by 5 bases. Here the CDR3 DNA reads TGTGCCAGCAGCCAGCGGGGGGGCGGGACCGGGGAGCTGTTTTTT. Translated: CASSQRGGGTGELFF.